A single sample gave rise to the 25 T cell receptor beta chains below, sequenced in a study of control samples from healthy donors and cancer patients (dated by TCRdb to 2020 to 2022). Library preparation used the immunoSEQ multiplex PCR assay. TCRdb mirrors the immuneACCESS table, restricted to in-frame sequences. Some clones are absent from its copies; in checked studies, under half trace to an unresolved V gene, and the reason for the others is unknown. This sample lists 150,000 or so clones; 80% to 95% were detected once. The ten most abundant clones make up about 2.7% of the sample. Sequencing was done on a sample of blood. These receptors all stem from a man in his forties in good health.

This chain joins TRBV6-4 and TRBJ1-1, with 8 bases fitting TRBD1. V shed 3 bases and J 0 bases; nucleotides not matched to a gene: 15. Germline V gives CDR1 MRHNA, CDR2 SNTAGT. This CDR3 contains 19 residues. The CDR3 is CASSEPNNQGAFMNTEAFF. The CDR3 DNA sequence: TGTGCCAGCAGTGAACCCAACAATCAGGGGGCTTTCATGAACACTGAAGCTTTCTTT.

The CDR3 DNA sequence: TGTGCCAGCAGTGGTCAGGGGAATCAGCCCCAGCATTTT. Its protein is CASSGQGNQPQHF. The chain combines TRBV7-8 with TRBJ1-5; a weak D match, TRBD1 (6 bases). V was shortened by 6 bases and J by 4 bases, with 10 bases between the two germline ends. The CDR3 extends over 13 amino acids. Germline CDR1 and CDR2: SGHVS and FQNEAQ. Full variable domain (rest looked up from reference TRBV7-8 and TRBJ1-5): GAGVSQSPRYKVAKRGQDVALRCDPISGHVSLFWYQQALGQGPEFLTYFQNEAQLDKSGLPSDRFFAERPEGSVSTLKIQRTQQEDSAVYLCASSGQGNQPQHFGDGTRLSIL.

This rearrangement joins TRBV6-1 to TRBJ2-5; D uncertain. Trimming removed 3 bases from V and 0 bases from J, with 14 bases in between. CDR1 MNHNS and CDR2 SASEGT come from the germline V gene. The CDR3 covers 16 residues. The CDR3 sequence: CASSDYGWQYQETQYF. The CDR3 region has the DNA TGTGCCAGCAGTGATTATGGGTGGCAGTACCAAGAGACCCAGTACTTC.

The sample holds one count of this clone. The rearrangement uses TRBV19 and TRBJ1-2; 8 bases are a match to TRBD1. The germline V gene encodes CDR1 LNHDA and CDR2 SQIVND (reference sequence). Losses at the gene ends were 7 bases for V and 4 bases for J; bases not matched to a gene: 14. This CDR3 comprises 16 residues. The CDR3 nucleotides read TGTGCCAGTACCTTCCCCACCGGGACAGGCCCCTATGGCTACACCTTC. Its protein product is CASTFPTGTGPYGYTF.

The CDR3 here is CASSQSLPPGNTIYF. The DNA of the CDR3 is TGTGCCAGCAGCCAATCACTCCCTCCTGGAAACACCATATATTTT. The chain links TRBV3-1 (or the pseudogene TRBV3-2) to TRBJ1-3; D remains ambiguous. Germline CDR1 reads LGHDT; CDR2 reads YNNKEL (reference sequence). V was pared by 2 bases and J by 2 bases, with 10 bases between. The CDR3 has 15 amino acids.

The chain couples TRBV4-2 to TRBJ1-1; the D gene is possibly TRBD1 (6 bases). This CDR3 is 16 amino acids long. The V gene lost 1 base and the J gene lost 10 bases, with 22 bases spanning the gap. From germline, CDR1 is LGHNA and CDR2 YNFKEQ. The CDR3 region has the DNA TGTGCCAGCAGCCAAGCGAGCAGGGGCACTCCCGGTGGAGCTTTCTTT. This sequence encodes CASSQASRGTPGGAFF.

The chain recombines TRBV5-1 with TRBJ1-6; the match to TRBD1 covers 7 bases. With V trimmed by 0 bases and J by 7 bases, 1 base remained unmatched. The CDR3 sequence is 14 residues long. Germline values: CDR1 SGHRS, CDR2 YFSETQ. CDR3 amino acids: CASSLEGANSPLHF. The DNA of the CDR3 is TGCGCCAGCAGCTTGGAGGGGGCGAATTCACCCCTCCACTTT.

The chain employs TRBV9 and TRBJ2-1; D gene unclear. V shed 0 bases and J shed 3 bases, with 7 bases lying between them. Germline-derived CDR1 and CDR2 are SGDLS and YYNGEE. The CDR3 length is 14 residues. The CDR3 here is CASSVVGVYNEQFF. In nucleotides, the CDR3 is TGTGCCAGCAGCGTAGTCGGAGTCTACAATGAGCAGTTCTTC.

This chain joins TRBV7-8 and TRBJ1-6, with D perhaps TRBD1 (6 bases). The CDR3 spans 15 residues. With 1 base removed from V and 8 bases from J, the gap between germline ends came to 12 bases. CDR1 and CDR2 (germline): SGHVS, FQNEAQ. The CDR3 DNA sequence: TGTGCCAGCAGCTTAGAAGACAGGCCATATTCACCCCTCCACTTT. Its translation is CASSLEDRPYSPLHF.

This clone appeared a single time. The chain combines TRBV5-4 with TRBJ2-3; D call uncertain. Germline CDR1 is SGHNT and CDR2 is YYREEE (reference sequence). The V gene lost 2 bases and the J gene lost 2 bases, with 12 bases spanning the gap. The CDR3 consists of 15 residues. CDR3: CASSFSTGTTDTQYF. CDR3 nucleotide sequence: TGTGCCAGCAGCTTTTCGACTGGCACCACAGATACGCAGTATTTT.

The J gene is TRBJ2-7, the V gene TRBV5-1, with TRBD1 matching 10 bases. Germline CDR1 and CDR2: SGHRS and YFSETQ. The trim removed 0 bases at V and 5 bases at J, leaving 5 bases unmatched. This CDR3 contains 15 residues. CDR3 residues: CASSLVGTGVDEQYF. As DNA, the CDR3 is TGCGCCAGCAGCTTGGTGGGGACAGGGGTTGACGAGCAGTACTTC.

This chain links TRBV2 with TRBJ1-1; D unresolved. There are 13 residues in the CDR3. Trimming removed 1 base from V and 1 base from J, with 4 bases in between. Germline loops: CDR1 SNHLY, CDR2 FYNNEI. The CDR3 coding sequence is TGTGCCAGCAGTGAAGAGGGGAACACTGAAGCTTTCTTT. Amino acid sequence: CASSEEGNTEAFF.

This clone turned up a few times. The gene calls are TRBV29-1 and TRBJ2-4; D may correspond to TRBD1 or TRBD2 (6 bases each). This CDR3 is 14 amino acids long. CDR1 and CDR2 from the germline V gene are SQVTM and ANQGSEA. V was shortened by 0 bases and J by 9 bases, with 15 bases between the two germline ends. CDR3 nucleotide sequence: TGCAGCGTTGAAGAGCGAGGGGGGCGCACCATTCAGTACTTC. It specifies CSVEERGGRTIQYF. The whole variable domain, remainder taken from reference TRBV29-1 and TRBJ2-4, is SAVISQKPSRDICQRGTSLTIQCQVDSQVTMMFWYRQQPGQSLTLIATANQGSEATYESGFVIDKFPISRPNLTFSTLTVSNMSPEDSSIYLCSVEERGGRTIQYFGAGTRLSVL.

The rearrangement links TRBV7-9 to TRBJ2-5, with D unresolved. V was shortened by 2 bases and J by 0 bases, with 1 base between the two germline ends. The CDR3 sequence is 12 residues long. The germline CDR1 and CDR2 sequences are SEHNR and FQNEAQ (reference sequence). The CDR3 region is CASSLNQETQYF. The CDR3 region has the DNA TGTGCCAGCAGCTTAAACCAAGAGACCCAGTACTTC.

J is TRBJ2-7 and V is TRBV5-1; TRBD1 matches at 12 bases. Germline V gene sequence: CDR1 SGHRS, CDR2 YFSETQ. V lost 1 base and J lost 5; bases outside the gene matches: 7. This CDR3 comprises 16 residues. CDR3 bases: TGCGCCAGCAGCTTGAACTCCGGGACAGGGGGCAACGAGCAGTACTTC. Its protein product is CASSLNSGTGGNEQYF.

The genes are TRBV30 and TRBJ2-5; 8 bases are shared with TRBD1. Germline V lookup: CDR1 GTSNPN, CDR2 SVGIG (reference sequence). The CDR3 contains 13 residues. The V segment lost 1 base and the J segment 4 bases; nucleotides outside the gene matches: 2. CDR3 sequence reads: CAWSAGGPETQYF. The CDR3 region has the DNA TGTGCCTGGAGTGCAGGGGGCCCAGAGACCCAGTACTTC. The full variable domain, with the rest looked up from reference TRBV30 and TRBJ2-5, is SQTIHQWPATLVQPVGSPLSLECTVEGTSNPNLYWYRQAAGRGLQLLFYSVGIGQISSEVPQNLSASRPQDRQFILSSKKLLLSDSGFYLCAWSAGGPETQYFGPGTRLLVL.

V gene TRBV24-1 combines with J gene TRBJ2-3; D perhaps matches TRBD1 (6 bases). Germline V CDR1 and CDR2: KGHDR, SFDVKD. The CDR3 is 13 amino acids. V shed 3 bases and J shed 4 bases, with 7 bases lying between them. The DNA for the CDR3 is TGTGCCACCAGTGATGAGGGGGCAGATACGCAGTATTTT. It is translated as CATSDEGADTQYF.

The rearrangement links TRBV7-2 to TRBJ2-3; the match to TRBD2 covers 8 bases. Germline V lookup: CDR1 SGHTA, CDR2 FQGNSA. The CDR3 is made up of 17 amino acids. Unmatched junction bases numbered 10, after V lost 1 base and J lost 4 bases. The CDR3 is CASSLGASGWEADTQYF. CDR3 in DNA: TGTGCCAGCAGCTTAGGGGCTAGCGGGTGGGAAGCAGATACGCAGTATTTT.

V usage is TRBV5-1 and J usage is TRBJ2-3; a possible D gene is TRBD2 (6 bases). Per the germline V gene, CDR1 is SGHRS and CDR2 is YFSETQ. This CDR3 has 14 amino acids. Trimming shortened V by 4 bases and J by 5 bases, and 14 bases separated the two germline ends. The CDR3 sequence: CASSPAGRGDTQYF. The CDR3 nucleotides read TGCGCCAGCAGCCCGGCGGGGCGAGGAGATACGCAGTATTTT.

This chain uses TRBV10-2 with TRBJ2-1; D assignment may be TRBD1 or TRBD2 (5 bases each). Germline CDR1 reads WSHSY; CDR2 reads SAAADI. Trimming took 8 bases from V and 4 from J, leaving 15 bases between them. CDR3 length: 14 residues. The CDR3, as DNA: TGCGCCAGCGGTTTATGGGACCTATACAATGAGCAGTTCTTC. Protein product: CASGLWDLYNEQFF.

This chain uses TRBV27 with TRBJ2-7; perhaps TRBD2 as D (7 bases). In germline, CDR1 is MNHEY, CDR2 SMNVEV (reference sequence). This CDR3 is built from 16 residues. The germline V and J ends were trimmed by 6 bases and 9 bases, with 27 bases remaining between them. CDR3 DNA sequence: TGTGCCAGCAGCTCCCCGAGGGAGGGGACAATGAAGGGGCAGTACTTC. This gives the protein CASSSPREGTMKGQYF.

V gene TRBV3-1 (or the pseudogene TRBV3-2) combines with J gene TRBJ1-1; D possibly corresponds to TRBD1 (6 bases). Trimming took 4 bases from V and 7 from J, leaving 10 bases between them. CDR3 length equals 12 residues. Germline values: CDR1 LGHDT, CDR2 YNNKEL (reference sequence). The CDR3 loop is CASSLGGFEAFF. The CDR3 DNA reads TGTGCCAGCAGCCTAGGGGGGTTTGAAGCTTTCTTT.

The chain employs TRBV20-1 and TRBJ2-3; 10 positions match TRBD2. Trimming took 3 bases from V and 2 from J; bases not matched to a gene: 2. Germline CDR1 is DFQATT and CDR2 is SNEGSKA (reference sequence). The CDR3 length is 14 residues. This CDR3 is CSASGLAVTDTQYF. The DNA for the CDR3 is TGCAGTGCTAGTGGACTAGCGGTCACAGATACGCAGTATTTT.

This rearrangement joins TRBV4-1 to TRBJ1-5; perhaps TRBD1 as D (6 bases). This CDR3 spans 15 amino acids. CDR1 MGHRA and CDR2 YSYEKL come from the germline V gene. V was shortened by 4 bases and J by 0 bases, with 10 bases between the two germline ends. CDR3 protein: CASSLGQNSNQPQHF. The CDR3 bases are TGCGCCAGCAGCCTGGGACAAAATAGCAATCAGCCCCAGCATTTT.

This chain joins TRBV5-1 and TRBJ2-7; D is uncertain. Trimming took off 4 bases at V and 2 bases at J, with 13 bases between the two ends. Germline CDR1 reads SGHRS; CDR2 reads YFSETQ. This CDR3 is built from 14 residues. This CDR3 is CASSPDHPAYEQYF. The CDR3 DNA is TGCGCCAGCAGCCCGGACCATCCGGCCTACGAGCAGTACTTC.